This T cell receptor beta chain comes out of a study of blood T cells in healthy people across ages. General study results and limits: Estimated diversity, derived from one million T cells, was regarded as an underestimate. Older age coincided with a roughly linear decline in TCR beta diversity per million T cells.

Then a second PCR, running roughly 6 to 11 cycles, was carried out with a sample-barcoded 5' primer and a J-beta primer mix. Each TCR beta cDNA got a 12-nucleotide random molecular identifier. TCRdb analysed the 5' RACE reads with MiXCR anew, one entry per CDR3 protein. The table lists about 670,000 distinct CDR3 sequences, 35% to 50% of them singletons, with 30% in the top ten. Trimming removed 4 bases from V and 13 bases from J; junction bases left unmatched: 8. This CDR3 spans 14 amino acids. Looked up from germline, CDR1 is SGHRS and CDR2 is YFSETQ. This clonotype came up once. Its specificity is unknown. Isolated PBMCs totaled at least 6 million in each sample.

The sequence was collected from an older man in good health. The sample consisted of blood. The V gene is TRBV5-1, the J gene TRBJ2-4, with 13 bases lining up with TRBD2. This chain's CDR3 is CASSPGLAGNEQYF. DNA of the CDR3: TGCGCCAGCAGCCCGGGACTAGCGGGGAACGAACAGTACTTC.